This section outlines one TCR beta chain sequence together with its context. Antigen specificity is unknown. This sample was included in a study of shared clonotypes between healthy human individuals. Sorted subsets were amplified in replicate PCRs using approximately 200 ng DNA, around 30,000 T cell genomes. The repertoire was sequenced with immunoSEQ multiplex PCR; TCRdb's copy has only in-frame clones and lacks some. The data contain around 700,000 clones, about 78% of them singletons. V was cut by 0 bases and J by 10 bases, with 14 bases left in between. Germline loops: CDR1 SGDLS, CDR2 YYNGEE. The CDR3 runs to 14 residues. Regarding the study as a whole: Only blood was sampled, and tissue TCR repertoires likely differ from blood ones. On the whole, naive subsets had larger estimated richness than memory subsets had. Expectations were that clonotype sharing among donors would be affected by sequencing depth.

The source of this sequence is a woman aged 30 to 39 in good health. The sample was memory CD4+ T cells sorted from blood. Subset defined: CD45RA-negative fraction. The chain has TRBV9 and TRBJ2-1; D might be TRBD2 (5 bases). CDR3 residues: CASSVGEVSGEQFF. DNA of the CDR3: TGTGCCAGCAGCGTAGGTGAGGTGTCGGGGGAGCAGTTCTTC.